The T cell receptor beta chain described here comes from a study of blood T cells in healthy people across ages. Findings of the study overall: A strong correlation was seen between TCR beta diversity and naive T cell percentage. Older age went with lower TCR beta diversity per million T cells, in a roughly linear way.

Trimming left V 5 bases short and J 8 bases short, with 9 bases between. The CDR3 spans 10 residues. Germline CDR1 reads DFQATT; CDR2 reads SNEGSKA (reference sequence). Worth noting for this clonotype: Its specificity is not known.

Next came a second PCR, run for about 6 to 12 cycles, which used a sample-barcoded 5' primer along with a J-beta primer mix. One entry per CDR3 protein, called by TCRdb with MiXCR from the 5' RACE reads. In the table there are 500,000 to 600,000 distinct CDR3 sequences, 27% of which are singletons. Investigators took roughly 9.5 milliliters of peripheral blood from every donor. This chain connects TRBV20-1 to TRBJ1-2; D not resolved. The source is a woman aged 70-85 years in good health. Sequencing was carried out using blood. The CDR3 region is CSAWLVGYTF. The CDR3 DNA follows: TGCAGTGCTTGGTTGGTAGGCTACACCTTC.